Below are 23 T cell receptor beta chains sequenced from a single sample in a study of spatial heterogeneity in lung cancer. General study findings and limits: Tumoral mutation counts were tracked by counts of expanded intratumoral alpha and beta TCRs.

TCRdb processed the 5' RACE reads anew with MiXCR; each CDR3 protein has one entry. The table has approximately 17,000 distinct CDR3 sequences, around 8.1% seen once. These receptors' targets are unknown. Documented time point: sample taken at primary tumor resection. Material: lung tumor tissue, obtained at surgery. These receptors were obtained from a male donor with early-stage non-small cell lung cancer.

This clonotype was observed a few times. The gene calls are TRBV7-2 and TRBJ1-5; the D gene is possibly TRBD1 (5 bases). Germline lookup yields CDR1 SGHTA and CDR2 FQGNSA. Trimming cost V 5 bases and J 2 bases, with 19 bases left between them. The CDR3 is 17 residues long. The DNA of the CDR3 is TGTGCCAGCAGCCCTTTACTCGGGACCCGTGGCAATCAGCCCCAGCATTTT. Its protein is CASSPLLGTRGNQPQHF.

This clonotype was recorded a few times. This chain links TRBV7-3 with TRBJ1-6; a possible D gene is TRBD1 (5 bases). CDR3 length equals 14 residues. V was cut by 2 bases and J by 9 bases, with 11 bases left in between. From germline, CDR1 is SGHTA and CDR2 FQGTGA. The CDR3 DNA sequence: TGTGCCAGCAGCTTAGGGACCGGGAGTTCACCCCTCCACTTT. Its translation: CASSLGTGSSPLHF.

This clonotype has a single count. This may come from a read error, since a much larger clone is one base off. The V call is TRBV9, the J call TRBJ1-5, with D possibly matching TRBD1 (5 bases). Deletions cut 3 bases from V and 7 bases from J, with 11 bases between. Germline lookup yields CDR1 SGDLS and CDR2 YYNGEE. The CDR3 runs 13 residues. The CDR3 is CASSERGKQPQHF. The CDR3 DNA reads TGTGCCAGCAGCGAGAGGGGAAAACAGCCCCAGCATTTT. The full variable domain, with the rest looked up from reference TRBV9 and TRBJ1-5, is DSGVTQTPKHLITATGQRVTLRCSPRSGDLSVYWYQQSLDQGLQFLIQYYNGEERAKGNILERFSAQQFPDLHSELNLSSLELGDSALYFCASSERGKQPQHFGDGTRLSIL.

The chain recombines TRBV29-1 with TRBJ2-5, with TRBD2 matching over 8 bases. The CDR3 consists of 12 residues. J gave up 5 bases and V 7 bases, and 6 bases lay outside the gene matches. Germline CDR1 is SQVTM and CDR2 is ANQGSEA. The CDR3 protein is CSGRTGGETQYF. The CDR3 DNA reads as TGCAGCGGACGGACGGGAGGGGAGACCCAGTACTTC.

The chain employs TRBV27 and TRBJ1-2; a weak D match, TRBD1 (6 bases). Germline lookup yields CDR1 MNHEY and CDR2 SMNVEV (reference sequence). This CDR3 has 15 residues. V dropped 1 base and J dropped 5 bases, with 14 bases sitting between them. CDR3 DNA: TGTGCCAGCAGTTTATGGGGGGGACAAGGTTATGGCTACACCTTC. Amino acid sequence: CASSLWGGQGYGYTF.

This clonotype was seen ten or more times. The chain has TRBV18 and TRBJ2-5; a possible D gene is TRBD1 (5 bases). CDR1 is KGHSH and CDR2 is LQKENI in the germline V gene. The CDR3 runs to 13 residues. V lost 0 bases and J 11 bases, leaving 13 bases between the germline ends. CDR3 region: CASSPPKVGHQYF. The CDR3 DNA sequence: TGTGCCAGCTCACCACCGAAGGTCGGACATCAGTACTTC.

This clonotype was observed at least ten times. CDR3 nucleotide sequence: TGTGCCAGCAGTGAAAGACCCAACTATGGCTACACCTTC. Protein: CASSERPNYGYTF. The rearrangement uses TRBV2 and TRBJ1-2; D is unclear. Germline V gene sequence: CDR1 SNHLY, CDR2 FYNNEI. Trimming shortened V by 2 bases and J by 2 bases, and 6 bases separated the two germline ends. The CDR3 is 13 amino acids.

In this sample, this clonotype turned up many times. The chain is built from TRBV19 and TRBJ2-2, with 7 positions matching TRBD1. This CDR3 spans 16 amino acids. V shed 6 bases and J 2 bases; nucleotides not matched to a gene: 9. Germline V gives CDR1 LNHDA, CDR2 SQIVND (reference sequence). CDR3 sequence reads: CASSAAGQDNTGELFF. Written as DNA, the CDR3 is TGTGCCAGTAGCGCCGCTGGACAGGACAACACCGGGGAGCTGTTTTTT.

This clonotype was observed a few times. V is TRBV18 and J is TRBJ2-7; TRBD1 matches at 8 bases. The CDR3 has 14 residues. Germline V gene data show CDR1 as KGHSH and CDR2 as LQKENI. With 5 bases clipped from V and 6 bases from J, the junction kept 9 bases outside the gene matches. CDR3 sequence reads: CASSSRQGTGEQYF. The DNA of the CDR3 is TGTGCCAGCTCATCCCGACAGGGGACTGGCGAGCAGTACTTC.

This clonotype was seen more than once but under ten times. This chain links TRBV7-8 with TRBJ2-7; 8 bases match TRBD1. CDR1 and CDR2 (germline): SGHVS, FQNEAQ. The V and J ends lost 4 bases and 1 base, in that order; junction bases with no gene match: 12. This CDR3 has 17 amino acids. CDR3 DNA: TGTGCCAGCAGCTCTTGGACAGGGCGGTTTCTATCCTACGAGCAGTACTTC. As protein: CASSSWTGRFLSYEQYF.

Many counts were recorded for this clonotype. The V and J genes are TRBV20-1 and TRBJ2-5; TRBD2 matches at 14 bases. The CDR3 spans 14 residues. V gave up 3 bases and J gave up 5 bases; unmatched junction bases: 2. Germline-derived CDR1 and CDR2 are DFQATT and SNEGSKA (reference sequence). CDR3: CSARGLAGAETQYF. As DNA, the CDR3 is TGCAGTGCTAGGGGACTAGCGGGGGCCGAGACCCAGTACTTC.

The sample holds a few counts of this clonotype. The chain has TRBV6-6 and TRBJ2-1; the D is unclear. This CDR3 is 14 amino acids long. V shed 4 bases and J shed 5 bases, with 12 bases lying between them. Germline-derived CDR1 and CDR2 are MNHNY and SVGAGI (reference sequence). CDR3 sequence (DNA): TGTGCCAGCAGTTCCGTGAAAGTGGACAATGAGCAGTTCTTC. This codes for CASSSVKVDNEQFF.

This clonotype was detected ten times or more. The chain has TRBV12-3 or TRBV12-4 and TRBJ2-2; 7 nucleotides line up with TRBD2. The CDR3 covers 16 residues. J gave up 5 bases and V 2 bases, and 8 bases lay outside the gene matches. This CDR3 is CASSLQAGRRTGELFF. In DNA, the CDR3 is TGTGCCAGCAGTTTACAAGCGGGGAGACGGACCGGGGAGCTGTTTTTT.

This clonotype occurred once. J is TRBJ2-4 and V is TRBV4-1; 8 positions agree with TRBD1. Losses at the gene ends were 3 bases for V and 6 bases for J; bases not matched to a gene: 7. This CDR3 is 15 amino acids long. Germline V gene sequence: CDR1 MGHRA, CDR2 YSYEKL. The CDR3 DNA sequence: TGCGCCAGCAGCCACCCCGGGACAGGCTTAAACATTCAGTACTTC. Translation: CASSHPGTGLNIQYF.

The table lists this clonotype with many counts. The chain is built from TRBV3-1 and TRBJ2-5, with TRBD2 matching 11 bases. From germline, CDR1 is LGHDT and CDR2 YNNKEL (reference sequence). This CDR3 has 16 residues. The trim removed 3 bases at V and 0 bases at J, leaving 3 bases unmatched. The CDR3 sequence: CASSHWGLADQETQYF. Here the CDR3 DNA reads TGTGCCAGCAGCCATTGGGGACTAGCGGACCAAGAGACCCAGTACTTC.

This clonotype was seen many times. This rearrangement joins TRBV20-1 to TRBJ2-6; D unclear. Between the trimmed V and J ends, which lost 3 bases and 2 bases, there was a span of 2 bases. This CDR3 region has 12 residues. Germline V CDR1 and CDR2: DFQATT, SNEGSKA (reference sequence). This chain's CDR3 is CSASTGANVLTF. The CDR3 DNA follows: TGCAGTGCTAGTACTGGGGCCAACGTCCTGACTTTC.

Of note for this clonotype: At one end, the junction sequence differs from germline, possibly due to a read error. The CDR3 bases are TGTGCCAGCAGTTTAGCTTTAGCCAAAAACATGCAGTACTTC. Translation gives CASSLALAKNMQYF. The V gene is TRBV28, the J gene TRBJ2-4; D unresolved. CDR1 and CDR2 from the germline V gene are MDHEN and SYDVKM. The CDR3 has 14 amino acids.

The table lists this clonotype with a few counts. J is TRBJ2-7 and V is TRBV28; 9 bases are shared with TRBD1. The CDR3 contains 14 residues. Trimming at V came to 10 bases and at J to 2 bases, leaving 9 bases not matched to a gene. Germline CDR1 and CDR2: MDHEN and SYDVKM. The CDR3 DNA reads as TGTGCCACCCGATCGGGACAGGGACCCTACGAGCAGTACTTC. It is translated as CATRSGQGPYEQYF.

By sample share, this clonotype is medium-sized. This sequence joins TRBV29-1 and TRBJ2-5; weak D call: TRBD1 (5 bases). The CDR3 runs to 12 residues. Germline lookup yields CDR1 SQVTM and CDR2 ANQGSEA. CDR3 DNA sequence: TGCTCCTTCGGGCAGGGAAAAGAGACCCAGTACTTC. This codes for CSFGQGKETQYF.

The table lists this clonotype with many counts. The chain employs TRBV9 and TRBJ2-1, with D perhaps given as TRBD1 or TRBD2 (5 bases each). CDR1 is SGDLS, CDR2 YYNGEE, per germline. The V gene lost 4 bases and the J gene lost 8 bases, with 16 bases spanning the gap. This CDR3 is 14 amino acids long. CDR3 in amino acids: CASSPGPVLDEQFF. CDR3 DNA: TGTGCCAGCAGCCCGGGGCCAGTTTTGGATGAGCAGTTCTTC.

Ten or more counts support this clonotype. V is TRBV9 and J is TRBJ2-5, with 9 bases identical to TRBD1. Germline V gives CDR1 SGDLS, CDR2 YYNGEE. V lost 1 base to trimming and J lost 3 bases; unmatched junction nucleotides: 13. This CDR3 region has 18 residues. The CDR3 loop is CASSVNPETGGEKETQYF. The CDR3 nucleotides read TGTGCCAGCAGCGTAAACCCCGAGACAGGGGGGGAAAAAGAGACCCAGTACTTC.

This sequence joins TRBV7-2 and TRBJ2-3, with TRBD2 identical over 14 bases. CDR1 SGHTA and CDR2 FQGNSA come from the germline V gene. The CDR3 consists of 16 residues. Unmatched junction bases numbered 7, after V lost 5 bases and J lost 6 bases. CDR3 nucleotide sequence: TGTGCCAGCAGCACCTGGACTAGCGGGGGGACCGATACGCAGTATTTT. Translating gives CASSTWTSGGTDTQYF.

This clonotype counts as medium-sized. This chain links TRBV6-2 or TRBV6-3 with TRBJ1-5; 7 bases agree with TRBD1. The V and J ends lost 8 bases and 2 bases, in that order; junction bases with no gene match: 3. CDR3 size: 13 residues. Germline V lookup: CDR1 MNHEY, CDR2 SVGEGT. The CDR3 is CASGTVRNQPQHF. The CDR3 DNA follows: TGTGCCAGCGGGACAGTGCGCAATCAGCCCCAGCATTTT.